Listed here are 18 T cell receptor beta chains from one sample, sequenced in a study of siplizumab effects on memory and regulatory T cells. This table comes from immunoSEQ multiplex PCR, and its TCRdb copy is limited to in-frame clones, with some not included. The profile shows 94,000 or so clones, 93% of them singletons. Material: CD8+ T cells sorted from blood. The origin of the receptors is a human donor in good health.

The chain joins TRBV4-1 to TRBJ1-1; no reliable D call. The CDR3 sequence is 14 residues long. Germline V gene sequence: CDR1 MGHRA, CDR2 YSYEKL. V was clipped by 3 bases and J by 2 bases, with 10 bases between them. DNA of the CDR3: TGCGCCAGCAGCCACCTCGGACCAAACACTGAAGCTTTCTTT. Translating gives CASSHLGPNTEAFF.

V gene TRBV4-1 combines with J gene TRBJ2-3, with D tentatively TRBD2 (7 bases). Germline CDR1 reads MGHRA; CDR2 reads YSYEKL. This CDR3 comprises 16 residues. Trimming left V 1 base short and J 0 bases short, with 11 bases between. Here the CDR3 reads CASSQVAGASTDTQYF. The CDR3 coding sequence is TGCGCCAGCAGCCAAGTGGCGGGGGCTAGCACAGATACGCAGTATTTT.

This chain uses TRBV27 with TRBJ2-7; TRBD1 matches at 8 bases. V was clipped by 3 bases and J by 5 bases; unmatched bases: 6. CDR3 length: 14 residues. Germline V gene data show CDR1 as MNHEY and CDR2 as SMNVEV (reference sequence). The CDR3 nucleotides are TGTGCCAGCAGTTTCAGGGGGCTCCTAAACGAGCAGTACTTC. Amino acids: CASSFRGLLNEQYF.

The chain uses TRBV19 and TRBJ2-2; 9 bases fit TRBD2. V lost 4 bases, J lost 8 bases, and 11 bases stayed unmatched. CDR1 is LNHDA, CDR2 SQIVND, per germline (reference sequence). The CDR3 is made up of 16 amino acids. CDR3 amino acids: CASSTPLAGLAGELFF. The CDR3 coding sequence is TGTGCCAGTAGTACCCCCCTAGCGGGATTAGCGGGGGAGCTGTTTTTT.

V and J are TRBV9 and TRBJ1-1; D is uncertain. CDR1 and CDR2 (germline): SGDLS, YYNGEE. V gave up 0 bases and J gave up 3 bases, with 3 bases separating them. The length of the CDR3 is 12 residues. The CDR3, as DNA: TGTGCCAGCAGCGTAGGAGACACTGAAGCTTTCTTT. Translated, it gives CASSVGDTEAFF.

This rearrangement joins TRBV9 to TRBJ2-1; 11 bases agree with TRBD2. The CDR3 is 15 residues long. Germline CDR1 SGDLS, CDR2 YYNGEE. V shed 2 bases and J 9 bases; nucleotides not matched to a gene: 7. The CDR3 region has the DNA TGTGCCAGCAGCGTCGGGACTAGCGGCACGGGTGAGCAGTTCTTC. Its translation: CASSVGTSGTGEQFF.

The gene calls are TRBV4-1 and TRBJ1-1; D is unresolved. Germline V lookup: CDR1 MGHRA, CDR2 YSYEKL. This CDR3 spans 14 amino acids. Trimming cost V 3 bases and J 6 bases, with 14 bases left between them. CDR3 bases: TGCGCCAGCAGCCAGGATCCCTGGCCCGCTGAAGCTTTCTTT. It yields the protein CASSQDPWPAEAFF.

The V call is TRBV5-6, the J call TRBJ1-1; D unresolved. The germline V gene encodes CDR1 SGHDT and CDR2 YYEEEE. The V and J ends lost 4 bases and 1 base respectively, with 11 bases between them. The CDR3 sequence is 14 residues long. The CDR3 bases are TGTGCCAGCAGCGTAACGCAGGAGAACACTGAAGCTTTCTTT. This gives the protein CASSVTQENTEAFF.

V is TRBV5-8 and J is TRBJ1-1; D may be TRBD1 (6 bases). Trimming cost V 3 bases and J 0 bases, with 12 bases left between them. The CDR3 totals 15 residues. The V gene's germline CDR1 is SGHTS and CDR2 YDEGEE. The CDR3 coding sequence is TGTGCCAGCAGCTCTCGACAGGAGCTGAACACTGAAGCTTTCTTT. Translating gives CASSSRQELNTEAFF.

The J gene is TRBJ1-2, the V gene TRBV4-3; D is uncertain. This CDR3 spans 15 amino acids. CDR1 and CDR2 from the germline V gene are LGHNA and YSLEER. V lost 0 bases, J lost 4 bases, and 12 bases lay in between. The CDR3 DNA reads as TGCGCCAGCAGCCAAGATCGGAGAGGTGGCTATGGCTACACCTTC. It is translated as CASSQDRRGGYGYTF.

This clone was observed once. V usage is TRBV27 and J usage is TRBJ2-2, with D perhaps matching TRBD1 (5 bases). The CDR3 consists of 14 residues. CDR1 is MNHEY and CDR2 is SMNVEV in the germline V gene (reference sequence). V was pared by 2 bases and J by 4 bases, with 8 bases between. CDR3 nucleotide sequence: TGTGCCAGCAGTTTACAGGGCCTCACCGGGGAGCTGTTTTTT. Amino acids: CASSLQGLTGELFF.

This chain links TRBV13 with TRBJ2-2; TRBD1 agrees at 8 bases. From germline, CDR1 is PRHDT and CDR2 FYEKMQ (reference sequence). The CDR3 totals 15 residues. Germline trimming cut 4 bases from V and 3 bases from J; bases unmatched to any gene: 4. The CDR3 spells CASSSPGQDTGELFF. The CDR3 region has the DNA TGTGCCAGCAGCTCACCGGGACAGGACACCGGGGAGCTGTTTTTT.

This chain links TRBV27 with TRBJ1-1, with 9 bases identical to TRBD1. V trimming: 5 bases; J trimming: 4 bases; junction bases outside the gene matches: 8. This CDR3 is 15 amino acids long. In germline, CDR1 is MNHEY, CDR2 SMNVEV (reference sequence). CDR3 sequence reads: CASSDGQGMSTEAFF. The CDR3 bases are TGTGCCAGCAGTGATGGACAGGGGATGAGCACTGAAGCTTTCTTT.

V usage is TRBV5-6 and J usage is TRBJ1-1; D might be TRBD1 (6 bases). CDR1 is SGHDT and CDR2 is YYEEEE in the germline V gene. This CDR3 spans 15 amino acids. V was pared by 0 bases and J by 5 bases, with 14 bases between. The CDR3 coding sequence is TGTGCCAGCAGCTTGGGGGGGCCGGGCTATACTGAAGCTTTCTTT. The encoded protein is CASSLGGPGYTEAFF.

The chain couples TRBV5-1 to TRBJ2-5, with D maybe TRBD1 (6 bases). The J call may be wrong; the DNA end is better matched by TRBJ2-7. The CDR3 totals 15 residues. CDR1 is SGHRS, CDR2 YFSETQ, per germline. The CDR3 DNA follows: TGCGCCAGCAGCTTGGCCAACAGGGACCTGGACGAGCAGTACTTC. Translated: CASSLANRDLDEQYF.

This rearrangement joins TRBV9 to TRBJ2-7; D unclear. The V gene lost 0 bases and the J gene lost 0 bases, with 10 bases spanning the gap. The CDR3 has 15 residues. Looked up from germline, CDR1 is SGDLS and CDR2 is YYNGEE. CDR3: CASSVGAARSYEQYF. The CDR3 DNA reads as TGTGCCAGCAGCGTAGGCGCTGCACGCTCCTACGAGCAGTACTTC.

In DNA, the CDR3 is TGCGCCAGCAGCTTCGGGCGAGGCGGCACTGAAGCTTTCTTT. It specifies CASSFGRGGTEAFF. J is TRBJ1-1 and V is TRBV5-1; D unclear. CDR3 length: 14 residues. Germline CDR1 and CDR2: SGHRS and YFSETQ. V lost 2 bases, J lost 4 bases, and 12 bases lay in between.

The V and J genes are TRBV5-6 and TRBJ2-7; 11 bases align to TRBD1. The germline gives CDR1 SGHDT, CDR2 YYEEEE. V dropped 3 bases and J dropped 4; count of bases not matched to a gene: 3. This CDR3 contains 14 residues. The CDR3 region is CASSSGQGAYEQYF. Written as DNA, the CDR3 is TGTGCCAGCAGCTCCGGACAGGGGGCTTACGAGCAGTACTTC.